This T cell receptor beta chain appears in the sequencing data of a study of blood T cells in healthy people across ages. With respect to this clonotype: The target antigen is unknown.

V dropped 0 bases and J dropped 2 bases, with 13 bases sitting between them. The CDR3 sequence is 16 residues long. Germline CDR1 and CDR2: SGDLS and YYNGEE. Study results and caveats: Considered underestimates were the diversity estimates obtained from one million T cells.

Combining a sample-barcoded 5' primer with a J-beta primer mix, a second PCR ran for about 7 to 11 cycles. TCRdb reprocessed the 5' RACE reads via MiXCR and lists one record per CDR3 protein. The profile shows about 2 million distinct CDR3 sequences, about 50% of them singletons. This clonotype was sampled from a woman in her thirties or forties in good health. The rearrangement links TRBV9 to TRBJ2-3; D is perhaps TRBD2 (6 bases). The material sequenced was blood. CDR3 in DNA: TGTGCCAGCAGCGTAGAATACGGGGGACTCACAGATACGCAGTATTTT. As protein: CASSVEYGGLTDTQYF.